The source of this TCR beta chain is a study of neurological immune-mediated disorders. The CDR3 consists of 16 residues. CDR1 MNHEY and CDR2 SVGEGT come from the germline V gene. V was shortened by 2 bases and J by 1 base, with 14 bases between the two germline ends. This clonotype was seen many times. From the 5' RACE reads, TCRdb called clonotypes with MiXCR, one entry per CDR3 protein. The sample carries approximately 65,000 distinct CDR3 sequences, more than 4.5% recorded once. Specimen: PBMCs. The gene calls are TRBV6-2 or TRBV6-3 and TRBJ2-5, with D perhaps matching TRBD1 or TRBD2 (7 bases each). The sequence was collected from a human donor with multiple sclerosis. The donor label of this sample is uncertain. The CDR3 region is CASSYGQGGTQETQYF. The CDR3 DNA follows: TGTGCCAGCAGTTACGGGCAGGGGGGGACCCAAGAGACCCAGTACTTC.